The T cell receptor (beta chain) under discussion was sequenced for a study of CD8+ T cells in alopecia areata. Notes on the study in general: Researchers reported that TCR sharing among patients proved less clear than in mice, possibly HLA-linked.

The treatment is: oral pan-JAK inhibitor, 5-10 mg twice daily. A remark on this clone: What it binds is unknown.

Germline assignment: CDR1 MNHEY and CDR2 SMNVEV (reference sequence). V shed 6 bases and J shed 4 bases, with 16 bases lying between them. CDR3 length equals 15 residues. As the sequencing template, cDNA was produced by extracting RNA and reverse transcribing it. Data came from immunoSEQ multiplex PCR; TCRdb stores just in-frame clones and leaves some out. The sample has 180,000 or so clones; about half are singletons. The rearrangement links TRBV27 to TRBJ1-5; D is uncertain. The receptor was derived from a human donor with alopecia areata. Sequenced material: CD8+ T cells sorted from blood, taken around week 52, from a patient treated with tofacitinib. The CDR3 spells CASSAIGVANQPQHF. CDR3 in DNA: TGTGCCAGCAGCGCCATTGGGGTGGCAAATCAGCCCCAGCATTTT.